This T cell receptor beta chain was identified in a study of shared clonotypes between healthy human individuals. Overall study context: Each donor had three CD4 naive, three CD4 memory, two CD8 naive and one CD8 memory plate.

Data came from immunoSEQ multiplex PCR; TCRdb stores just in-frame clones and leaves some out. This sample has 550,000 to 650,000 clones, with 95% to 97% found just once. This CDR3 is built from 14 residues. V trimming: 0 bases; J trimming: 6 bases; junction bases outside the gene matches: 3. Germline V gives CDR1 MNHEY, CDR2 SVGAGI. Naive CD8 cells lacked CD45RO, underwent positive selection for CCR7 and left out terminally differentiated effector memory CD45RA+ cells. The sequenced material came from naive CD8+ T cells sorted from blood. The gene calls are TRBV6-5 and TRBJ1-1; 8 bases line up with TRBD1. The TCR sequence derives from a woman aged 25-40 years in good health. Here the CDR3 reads CASSYSQGAPEAFF. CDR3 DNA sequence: TGTGCCAGCAGTTACTCGCAGGGGGCCCCTGAAGCTTTCTTT.